Sequencing of this TCR beta chain was carried out in a study of memory CD4+ T cells and cytomegalovirus serostatus. Whole-study context: Of the healthy Belgian adults, under 10 were CMV seropositive and around 22 seronegative. General study points: Suggested: most of the CMV-linked TCR signature lies in CD4+ memory cells. Median bootstrapped AUC for CMV status was just over 0.94 originally, around 0.91 US-trained.

V lost 6 bases to trimming and J lost 2 bases, with 8 bases between them. Germline values: CDR1 DFQATT, CDR2 SNEGSKA (reference sequence). CDR3 length: 11 amino acids. On this clone itself: The target antigen is unknown.

Produced via immunoSEQ multiplex PCR; TCRdb's table is partial and in-frame only. Of tens of thousands of clones listed, more than 70% are singletons. The sort gate was single viable CD3+CD4+CD8-CD45RO+ cells for memory CD4+ T cells. Positive selection with CD4 microbeads enriched total CD4+ T cells. The sequencing sample was made of memory CD4+ T cells from blood. The source is an adult in good health and CMV-seropositive. This sequence joins TRBV20-1 and TRBJ2-7, with a weak D call TRBD1 (5 bases). The CDR3 DNA follows: TGCAGTGCCGAGGACACCTACGAGCAGTACTTC. Its translation: CSAEDTYEQYF.